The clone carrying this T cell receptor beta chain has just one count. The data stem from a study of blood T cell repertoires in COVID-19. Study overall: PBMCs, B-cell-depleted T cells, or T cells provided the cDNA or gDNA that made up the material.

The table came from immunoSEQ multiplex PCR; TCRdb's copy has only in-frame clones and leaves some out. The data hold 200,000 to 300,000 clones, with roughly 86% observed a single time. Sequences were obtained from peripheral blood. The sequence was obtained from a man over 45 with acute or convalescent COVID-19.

CDR3 sequence reads: CASSPRVGNTGELFF. In DNA form, the CDR3 reads TGTGCCAGCAGCCCCCGGGTGGGGAACACCGGGGAGCTGTTTTTT. The chain employs TRBV7-3 and TRBJ2-2; D call uncertain. With 5 bases removed from V and 1 base from J, the gap between germline ends came to 11 bases. Germline V gives CDR1 SGHTA, CDR2 FQGTGA. There are 15 residues in the CDR3.